The 5 T cell receptor beta chains listed next were all sequenced from one sample in a study of CD4 T cells in relation to SARS-CoV-2 and coronaviruses. Unexposed donor CD4+ T cells date from about 2011-2019, before the COVID-19 pandemic. Isolation of CD4+ T cells took place after less than 11 days in culture. No antigen has been identified for these receptors. Clones were read by immunoSEQ multiplex PCR, and TCRdb kept only the in-frame ones, dropping some. The top ten clones hold 16% of a sample with roughly 30,000 clones, 76% of them seen once. The specimen was CD4+ T cells from PBMCs, cultured in vitro. The receptors derive from a human donor in good health.

The CDR3 DNA follows: TGTGCCAGCAGCGCGACAGAACAGTACGAGCAGTACTTC. Translated: CASSATEQYEQYF. The chain carries TRBV9 and TRBJ2-7, with D perhaps TRBD1 (5 bases). CDR1 and CDR2 from the germline V gene are SGDLS and YYNGEE. The CDR3 extends over 13 amino acids. V was pared by 3 bases and J by 4 bases, with 11 bases between.

This sequence joins TRBV9 and TRBJ1-1; D possibly corresponds to TRBD1 (6 bases). This CDR3 is built from 14 residues. V gave up 4 bases and J gave up 4 bases, with 14 bases separating them. CDR1 SGDLS and CDR2 YYNGEE come from the germline V gene. Here the CDR3 reads CASSPWTVSTEAFF. DNA for the CDR3: TGTGCCAGCAGCCCGTGGACAGTGAGCACTGAAGCTTTCTTT.

The chain is built from TRBV4-3 and TRBJ2-1; D may be TRBD2 (5 bases). Trimming stripped 1 base from V and 1 base from J, with 8 bases between. Germline V gene lookup returns CDR1 LGHNA and CDR2 YSLEER. The CDR3 sequence is 15 residues long. The CDR3 protein is CASSQGTRSYNEQFF. CDR3 coding DNA: TGCGCCAGCAGCCAAGGTACTAGGTCCTACAATGAGCAGTTCTTC.

The V gene is TRBV6-2 or TRBV6-3, the J gene TRBJ2-1; 13 positions agree with TRBD2. This CDR3 contains 16 residues. The J segment lost 10 bases and the V segment lost 5 bases, leaving 11 bases of the junction unmatched. CDR1 and CDR2 from the germline V gene are MNHEY and SVGEGT. The CDR3: CASSDGLAGAAGEQFF. The CDR3 nucleotides are TGTGCCAGCAGTGACGGACTAGCGGGGGCCGCCGGGGAGCAGTTCTTC.

The chain links TRBV7-8 to TRBJ2-7, with D unresolved. V lost 5 bases, J lost 2 bases, and 13 bases lay in between. Per the germline V gene, CDR1 is SGHVS and CDR2 is FQNEAQ. This CDR3 is 14 amino acids long. The CDR3 region is CASSLVMAPYEQYF. CDR3 nucleotides: TGTGCCAGCAGCCTAGTGATGGCGCCCTACGAGCAGTACTTC.